These 31 T cell receptor beta chains came from one sample sequenced in a study of vaccination effects on CD4 cells after COVID-19. Their target antigens are unknown. Sequencing in the ViraFEST assay came after antigen-specific CD4+ T cells had been expanded with viral peptide pools, which were used to stimulate PBMC. CD4+ T cells were isolated after less than 13 days of culture. The individual was infected with SARS-CoV-2 between March and December 2020, as confirmed by PCR. Participants completed two doses of the BNT162b2 or mRNA-1273 vaccine. Sequencing used immunoSEQ multiplex PCR; TCRdb keeps in-frame clones, though not all of them. The table has about 13,000 clones, around two thirds seen once. Sequenced here: CD4+ T cells from PBMCs cultured with HCoV-NL63 spike peptides, sampled after COVID-19 vaccination. These receptors came from a human donor who had a prior SARS-CoV-2 infection.

This chain uses TRBV5-5 with TRBJ2-2; TRBD1 or TRBD2 may be the D gene (5 bases each). CDR1 is SGHKS and CDR2 is YYEKEE in the germline V gene (reference sequence). CDR3 size: 15 residues. V dropped 4 bases and J dropped 4 bases, with 14 bases sitting between them. The CDR3 region is CASSEREGVTGELFF. CDR3 bases: TGTGCCAGCAGCGAACGGGAAGGGGTCACCGGGGAGCTGTTTTTT.

The chain employs TRBV30 and TRBJ1-1; D possibly corresponds to TRBD1 (6 bases). Per germline, CDR1 GTSNPN and CDR2 SVGIG (reference sequence). The V end lost 4 bases, the J end lost 0 bases, and 15 bases lay between the germline ends. The CDR3 sequence is 15 residues long. The chain's CDR3 is CAWTYKGGLNTEAFF. The CDR3 coding sequence is TGTGCCTGGACATATAAAGGGGGATTGAACACTGAAGCTTTCTTT.

The table lists this clone with a few counts. The rearrangement joins TRBV5-8 to TRBJ1-6, with a weak D call TRBD1 (5 bases). The ends were cut back, 4 bases at V and 8 bases at J, with 19 bases in the middle. This CDR3 region has 16 residues. Germline V gene data show CDR1 as SGHTS and CDR2 as YDEGEE. For the CDR3, the DNA is TGTGCCAGCAGCCTCGTCTGGGGGGGGAGGGATTCACCCCTCCACTTT. This translates into CASSLVWGGRDSPLHF.

This clone was observed a single time. The chain uses TRBV9 and TRBJ2-7; weak D call: TRBD2 (5 bases). This CDR3 spans 14 amino acids. Trimming removed 4 bases from V and 3 bases from J, with 14 bases in between. CDR1 and CDR2 from the germline V gene are SGDLS and YYNGEE. The CDR3 nucleotides are TGTGCCAGCAGCCCCTCGGACTTCAGCTACGAGCAGTACTTC. Translating gives CASSPSDFSYEQYF.

V usage is TRBV6-5 and J usage is TRBJ1-2; D uncertain. This CDR3 spans 15 amino acids. Trimming took 2 bases from V and 7 from J, leaving 17 bases between them. The germline gives CDR1 MNHEY, CDR2 SVGAGI. In DNA form, the CDR3 reads TGTGCCAGCAGTTACGCCGTAGGAATCCCTCTTGGCTACACCTTC. Translating gives CASSYAVGIPLGYTF.

The gene calls are TRBV2 and TRBJ2-7; 11 nucleotides line up with TRBD2. V lost 3 bases and J lost 6; bases outside the gene matches: 4. The CDR3 contains 14 residues. Germline lookup yields CDR1 SNHLY and CDR2 FYNNEI. The CDR3 DNA reads as TGTGCCAGCAGTGATGCACTAGCGGGGGTCGAGCAGTACTTC. This codes for CASSDALAGVEQYF.

This clone was seen once. The rearrangement uses TRBV30 and TRBJ2-3; D is unresolved. This CDR3 comprises 13 residues. Trimming took 0 bases from V and 6 from J, leaving 10 bases between them. Germline assignment: CDR1 GTSNPN and CDR2 SVGIG (reference sequence). The CDR3 region has the DNA TGTGCCTGGAGTGTACGTCTGAGGGATACGCAGTATTTT. Protein sequence: CAWSVRLRDTQYF.

This clone appeared once. V gene TRBV3-1 (or the pseudogene TRBV3-2) combines with J gene TRBJ1-5; D gene uncertain. The V end lost 3 bases, the J end lost 6 bases, and 9 bases lay between the germline ends. The CDR3 contains 13 residues. The V gene's germline CDR1 is LGHDT and CDR2 YNNKEL (reference sequence). As DNA, the CDR3 is TGTGCCAGCAGCCAGTATACGGGTCAGCCCCAGCATTTT. This translates into CASSQYTGQPQHF.

This chain joins TRBV6-1 and TRBJ2-5, with D tentatively TRBD2 (5 bases). V shed 0 bases and J shed 1 base, with 12 bases lying between them. CDR3 size: 16 residues. Germline loops: CDR1 MNHNS, CDR2 SASEGT. The CDR3 reads CASSEALRGVQETQYF. CDR3 bases: TGTGCCAGCAGTGAAGCGCTTCGGGGAGTCCAAGAGACCCAGTACTTC.

V is TRBV6-6 and J is TRBJ2-3; TRBD2 is a possible D gene (6 bases). Germline V CDR1 and CDR2: MNHNY, SVGAGI (reference sequence). This CDR3 spans 16 amino acids. Trimming took off 2 bases at V and 1 base at J, with 13 bases between the two ends. CDR3 in amino acids: CASSYDTRLGTDTQYF. For the CDR3, the DNA is TGTGCCAGCAGTTACGACACTAGACTAGGCACAGATACGCAGTATTTT.

The chain joins TRBV5-4 to TRBJ2-2; TRBD2 aligns across 12 bases. The V segment lost 0 bases and the J segment 6 bases; nucleotides outside the gene matches: 6. CDR3 length equals 17 residues. Germline V gives CDR1 SGHNT, CDR2 YYREEE (reference sequence). DNA for the CDR3: TGTGCCAGCAGCTTGGGGGGGACTAGCGGGTCGGCCGGGGAGCTGTTTTTT. It is translated as CASSLGGTSGSAGELFF.

This clone was observed once. V is TRBV29-1 and J is TRBJ1-5, with 8 bases aligning to TRBD1. V lost 7 bases and J lost 7; bases outside the gene matches: 18. This CDR3 is 16 amino acids long. Germline-derived CDR1 and CDR2 are SQVTM and ANQGSEA. CDR3 in DNA: TGCAGCGGGGCGGACAGGGCCTCAAAGGGGGAGCAGCCCCAGCATTTT. Encoded protein: CSGADRASKGEQPQHF.

The chain carries TRBV7-9 and TRBJ2-3, with unresolved D. Per germline, CDR1 SEHNR and CDR2 FQNEAQ (reference sequence). The V end lost 1 base, the J end lost 0 bases, and 8 bases lay between the germline ends. The CDR3 sequence is 15 residues long. The CDR3 coding sequence is TGTGCCAGCAGCTTAGATTCTGCTAGCACAGATACGCAGTATTTT. It is translated as CASSLDSASTDTQYF.

The chain couples TRBV30 to TRBJ2-1, with 8 bases that match TRBD2. Per the germline V gene, CDR1 is GTSNPN and CDR2 is SVGIG (reference sequence). After removal of 0 bases from V and 8 bases from J, the junction contained 6 bases not matched to a gene. The CDR3 is 14 amino acids. This CDR3 is CAWSVKAGEDEQFF. CDR3 coding DNA: TGTGCCTGGAGTGTAAAAGCGGGAGAAGATGAGCAGTTCTTC.

Only a few counts were recorded for this clone. V is TRBV20-1 and J is TRBJ1-5; TRBD1 is a possible D gene (6 bases). The CDR3 has 16 amino acids. Deletions cut 5 bases from V and 5 bases from J, with 22 bases between. Germline V gene sequence: CDR1 DFQATT, CDR2 SNEGSKA (reference sequence). CDR3 in amino acids: CSAGGGAMGADQPQHF. CDR3 DNA sequence: TGCAGTGCTGGTGGGGGGGCTATGGGTGCCGATCAGCCCCAGCATTTT.

In this sample, this clone turned up once. V usage is TRBV6-5 and J usage is TRBJ1-1; D gene unclear. Germline values: CDR1 MNHEY, CDR2 SVGAGI. Trimming left V 5 bases short and J 11 bases short, with 15 bases between. The CDR3 is 12 residues long. CDR3 region: CASSLTNPRAFF. In nucleotides, the CDR3 is TGTGCCAGCAGTCTCACGAACCCGAGGGCTTTCTTT.

The chain joins TRBV29-1 to TRBJ2-3; D unclear. CDR1 and CDR2 (germline): SQVTM, ANQGSEA. The CDR3 totals 9 residues. Trimming left V 7 bases short and J 10 bases short, with 9 bases between. The CDR3 sequence is CSDGWPQYF. Written as DNA, the CDR3 is TGCAGCGATGGCTGGCCGCAGTATTTT.

This clone was detected a few times. CDR3 amino acids: CASRGTSGNYEQYF. The DNA of the CDR3 is TGTGCCAGCCGGGGGACTAGCGGGAACTACGAGCAGTACTTC. The chain has TRBV27 and TRBJ2-7; 13 nucleotides line up with TRBD2. Germline CDR1 and CDR2: MNHEY and SMNVEV (reference sequence). V gave up 8 bases and J gave up 3 bases; unmatched junction bases: 4. The CDR3 consists of 14 residues.

This chain connects TRBV5-1 to TRBJ2-1; either TRBD1 or TRBD2 may fit D (5 bases each). The CDR3 has 16 amino acids. CDR1 and CDR2 (germline): SGHRS, YFSETQ. The V and J ends lost 0 bases and 5 bases respectively, with 15 bases between them. The CDR3 here is CASSLEPRGLNNEQFF. In DNA, the CDR3 is TGCGCCAGCAGCTTGGAACCCCGGGGCCTAAACAATGAGCAGTTCTTC. The full variable domain, with the rest looked up from reference TRBV5-1 and TRBJ2-1, is KAGVTQTPRYLIKTRGQQVTLSCSPISGHRSVSWYQQTPGQGLQFLFEYFSETQRNKGNFPGRFSGRQFSNSRSEMNVSTLELGDSALYLCASSLEPRGLNNEQFFGPGTRLTVL.

V gene TRBV2 combines with J gene TRBJ1-3; D might be TRBD1 (5 bases). V lost 6 bases to trimming and J lost 0 bases, with 9 bases between them. Germline loops: CDR1 SNHLY, CDR2 FYNNEI. The CDR3 extends over 14 amino acids. As DNA, the CDR3 is TGTGCCAGCAGGGGACGAAACTCTGGAAACACCATATATTTT. Protein: CASRGRNSGNTIYF.

The V and J genes are TRBV6-2 or TRBV6-3 and TRBJ1-5; 7 nucleotides line up with TRBD1. V lost 6 bases to trimming and J lost 6 bases; unmatched junction nucleotides: 14. The germline gives CDR1 MNHEY, CDR2 SVGEGT. This CDR3 is built from 16 residues. CDR3 sequence: CASSPLSEGASQPQHF. Written as DNA, the CDR3 is TGTGCCAGCAGCCCTTTGTCAGAGGGGGCAAGTCAGCCCCAGCATTTT.

This clone is medium-sized by share. This chain uses TRBV5-5 with TRBJ2-1; 9 nucleotides match TRBD2. Germline assignment: CDR1 SGHKS and CDR2 YYEKEE (reference sequence). The V segment lost 7 bases and the J segment 8 bases; nucleotides outside the gene matches: 7. CDR3 length: 13 residues. The CDR3, as DNA: TGTGCCAGCCGGTTAGCGGGAGTTTATGAGCAGTTCTTC. Its protein product is CASRLAGVYEQFF.

This chain connects TRBV5-1 to TRBJ2-5, with D possibly matching TRBD1 (6 bases). Germline V gene lookup returns CDR1 SGHRS and CDR2 YFSETQ. Trimming left V 4 bases short and J 6 bases short, with 19 bases between. The CDR3 totals 15 residues. In nucleotides, the CDR3 is TGCGCCAGCAGCCAGCCCGACAGGATAGTGAAGACCCAGTACTTC. This sequence encodes CASSQPDRIVKTQYF.

The chain uses TRBV5-1 and TRBJ2-2, with TRBD2 matching over 10 bases. This CDR3 has 16 amino acids. V lost 0 bases and J lost 1; bases outside the gene matches: 0. From germline, CDR1 is SGHRS and CDR2 YFSETQ. This CDR3 is CASSLVAGGNTGELFF. The CDR3 DNA sequence: TGCGCCAGCAGCTTGGTAGCGGGAGGGAACACCGGGGAGCTGTTTTTT.

The CDR3: CASSPPHRDIRHEQYF. The CDR3 coding sequence is TGTGCCAGCAGTCCCCCCCACCGGGACATCCGCCACGAGCAGTACTTC. The chain uses TRBV6-2 or TRBV6-3 and TRBJ2-7; weak D call: TRBD1 (6 bases). Germline V lookup: CDR1 MNHEY, CDR2 SVGEGT. This CDR3 has 16 amino acids. Trimming left V 5 bases short and J 5 bases short, with 22 bases between.

The chain has TRBV15 and TRBJ2-1; 9 bases agree with TRBD2. The CDR3 covers 15 residues. The germline V gene has CDR1 LNHNV and CDR2 YYDKDF (reference sequence). V shed 5 bases, J shed 10 bases, and the junction held 12 bases outside the gene matches. CDR3 in DNA: TGTGCCACCAGCGTTAATAGCGGGAGCATACGGGAGCAGTTCTTC. It translates to CATSVNSGSIREQFF.

This chain connects TRBV19 to TRBJ1-5; TRBD1 aligns across 9 bases. Germline CDR1 and CDR2: LNHDA and SQIVND (reference sequence). The CDR3 extends over 17 amino acids. Trimming removed 7 bases from V and 4 bases from J; junction bases left unmatched: 14. Here the CDR3 DNA reads TGTGCCAGTATTTCGGGTACAGGGACAGGGTTAAATCAGCCCCAGCATTTT. It codes for CASISGTGTGLNQPQHF.

This clone is labeled as medium-sized. The chain couples TRBV20-1 to TRBJ1-2; no definite D call. V lost 3 bases and J 11 bases, leaving 10 bases between the germline ends. The CDR3 runs to 10 residues. CDR1 DFQATT and CDR2 SNEGSKA come from the germline V gene (reference sequence). CDR3 residues: CSASSGRYTF. Here the CDR3 DNA reads TGCAGTGCTAGCTCTGGGAGGTACACCTTC.

The rearrangement uses TRBV19 and TRBJ2-2, with 13 bases matching TRBD2. The CDR3 extends over 17 amino acids. Germline lookup yields CDR1 LNHDA and CDR2 SQIVND (reference sequence). V trimming: 6 bases; J trimming: 2 bases; junction bases outside the gene matches: 6. The CDR3 is CASRLGLAGPNTGELFF. In nucleotides, the CDR3 is TGTGCCAGTAGGCTGGGACTAGCGGGGCCAAACACCGGGGAGCTGTTTTTT.

This clone has more than one count but fewer than ten. This chain links TRBV19 with TRBJ1-1; maybe TRBD1 (6 bases). The CDR3 is 14 amino acids. Trimming removed 3 bases from V and 4 bases from J, with 12 bases in between. Germline V lookup: CDR1 LNHDA, CDR2 SQIVND (reference sequence). CDR3 sequence: CASSIRGAGTEAFF. For the CDR3, the DNA is TGTGCCAGTAGTATCAGGGGCGCGGGCACTGAAGCTTTCTTT. The whole variable domain, remainder taken from reference TRBV19 and TRBJ1-1, is DGGITQSPKYLFRKEGQNVTLSCEQNLNHDAMYWYRQDPGQGLRLIYYSQIVNDFQKGDIAEGYSVSREKKESFPLTVTSAQKNPTAFYLCASSIRGAGTEAFFGQGTRLTVV.

The V gene is TRBV7-9, the J gene TRBJ2-3, with 9 bases aligning to TRBD2. The CDR3 sequence is 16 residues long. Germline V CDR1 and CDR2: SEHNR, FQNEAQ (reference sequence). V shed 0 bases and J 4 bases; nucleotides not matched to a gene: 5. This CDR3 reads CASSLAGGGAPDTQYF. The CDR3 DNA follows: TGTGCCAGCAGCTTAGCAGGCGGGGGGGCCCCAGATACGCAGTATTTT. The full variable domain, rest sourced from reference TRBV7-9 and TRBJ2-3, is DTGVSQNPRHKITKRGQNVTFRCDPISEHNRLYWYRQTLGQGPEFLTYFQNEAQLEKSRLLSDRFSAERPKGSFSTLEIQRTEQGDSAMYLCASSLAGGGAPDTQYFGPGTRLTVL.